These T cell receptor beta chains were read from a single sample in a study of blood T cell repertoires in COVID-19. The assay was immunoSEQ multiplex PCR, and TCRdb's table has in-frame clones only and misses some. The sample includes hundreds of thousands of clones, around 87% of them seen just once. The sequencing sample was made of PBMCs or T cells enriched from blood (not recorded which). Source of these receptors: a woman aged 45 to 65 who had recovered from COVID-19. CDR3s leave out the opening cysteine and the closing phenylalanine or tryptophan. The D gene is left open where the match is weak.

J gene: TRBJ1-4
V gene: TRBV11-2
D gene: NA
CDR3 protein: ASKRPGSNEKLF

J gene: TRBJ2-7
V gene: TRBV5-1
D gene: TRBD1
CDR3 protein: ASSIRDRVVNEQY

J gene: TRBJ1-2
V gene: TRBV28
D gene: TRBD1
CDR3 protein: ASRRDRGTSRDYGYT

J gene: TRBJ2-7
V gene: TRBV3-1/TRBV3-2
D gene: NA
CDR3 protein: ASSQDGGWDEQY

J gene: TRBJ2-5
V gene: TRBV3-1/TRBV3-2
D gene: TRBD2
CDR3 protein: ASNKAGLQETQY

J gene: TRBJ1-1
V gene: TRBV9
D gene: TRBD1
CDR3 protein: ASSVAYRLGTGNTEAF

J gene: TRBJ2-3
V gene: TRBV7-9
D gene: TRBD1
CDR3 protein: ASSLGRTGTTDTQY

J gene: TRBJ2-1
V gene: TRBV9
D gene: TRBD2
CDR3 protein: AGSAGGVNEQF

J gene: TRBJ2-2
V gene: TRBV7-3
D gene: TRBD1
CDR3 protein: ASSLTGTGNTGELF

J gene: TRBJ1-3
V gene: TRBV5-5
D gene: TRBD1
CDR3 protein: ASSKGQGASAGNTIY

J gene: TRBJ2-1
V gene: TRBV9
D gene: NA
CDR3 protein: ASSHGTPPYNEQF

J gene: TRBJ1-6
V gene: TRBV7-9
D gene: NA
CDR3 protein: ASSLNRVNSPLH

J gene: TRBJ1-5
V gene: TRBV18
D gene: NA
CDR3 protein: ASSPQPQGLGQPQH

J gene: TRBJ2-3
V gene: TRBV6-2/TRBV6-3
D gene: TRBD2
CDR3 protein: ASSTPSGSPDTQY

J gene: TRBJ2-3
V gene: TRBV27
D gene: TRBD2
CDR3 protein: ASSLGLAGADTQY

J gene: TRBJ1-5
V gene: TRBV2
D gene: TRBD1
CDR3 protein: ASTDRGQGWGEPQH

J gene: TRBJ1-5
V gene: TRBV21-1
D gene: NA
CDR3 protein: ARGQPNQPQH

J gene: TRBJ1-2
V gene: TRBV10-3
D gene: TRBD1
CDR3 protein: AISESTGGAVYGYT

J gene: TRBJ1-3
V gene: TRBV7-9
D gene: NA
CDR3 protein: ASSPNRGALGNTIY

J gene: TRBJ2-7
V gene: TRBV5-5
D gene: NA
CDR3 protein: ASSGDTGYEQY

J gene: TRBJ1-2
V gene: TRBV5-4
D gene: TRBD1
CDR3 protein: ASSSYSGTGGLGYT

J gene: TRBJ1-3
V gene: TRBV7-6
D gene: NA
CDR3 protein: ASSIKRGGLMSSGNTIY

J gene: TRBJ2-2
V gene: TRBV5-1
D gene: TRBD2
CDR3 protein: ASSLRAGGTGELF

J gene: TRBJ1-2
V gene: TRBV6-2/TRBV6-3
D gene: NA
CDR3 protein: ASSTTGTINYGYT

J gene: TRBJ1-1
V gene: TRBV4-1
D gene: NA
CDR3 protein: ASSLRQQNTEAF

J gene: TRBJ1-4
V gene: TRBV24-1
D gene: NA
CDR3 protein: ATSDVGGAKEKLF

J gene: TRBJ2-7
V gene: TRBV27
D gene: TRBD1
CDR3 protein: ASSLRTGGNEQY

J gene: TRBJ1-3
V gene: TRBV7-2
D gene: NA
CDR3 protein: ASSLGGSGNTIY

J gene: TRBJ2-7
V gene: TRBV7-3
D gene: TRBD2
CDR3 protein: ASSLSPAASGRALD

J gene: TRBJ2-1
V gene: TRBV29-1
D gene: TRBD2
CDR3 protein: SPVRAGANEQF

J gene: TRBJ1-2
V gene: TRBV5-1
D gene: NA
CDR3 protein: ASSVDGNYGYT

J gene: TRBJ1-5
V gene: TRBV7-9
D gene: TRBD1
CDR3 protein: ASSQTGNSNQPQH

J gene: TRBJ1-1
V gene: TRBV30
D gene: NA
CDR3 protein: AWSIGRSNTEAF